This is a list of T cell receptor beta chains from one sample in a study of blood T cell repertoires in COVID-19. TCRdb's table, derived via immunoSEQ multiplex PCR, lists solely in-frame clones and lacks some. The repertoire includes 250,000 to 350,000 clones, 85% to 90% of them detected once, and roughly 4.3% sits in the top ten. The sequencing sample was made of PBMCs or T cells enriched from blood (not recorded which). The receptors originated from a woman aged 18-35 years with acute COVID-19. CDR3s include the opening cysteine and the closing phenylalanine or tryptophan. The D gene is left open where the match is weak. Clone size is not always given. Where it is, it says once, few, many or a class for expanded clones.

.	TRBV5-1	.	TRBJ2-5	TGCGCCAGCAGCTGGAGTACAAGCCAAGAGACCCAGTACTTC	CASSWSTSQETQYF
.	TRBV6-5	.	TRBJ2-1	TGTGCCAGCAGTTATAGGGGTGAGCAGTTCTTC	CASSYRGEQFF
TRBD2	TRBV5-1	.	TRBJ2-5	TGCGCCAGCAGCTTTGGAAATAGCGGGTTCCAAGAGACCCAGTACTTC	CASSFGNSGFQETQYF
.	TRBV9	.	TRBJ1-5	TGTGCCAGCAGCGTAGGTGAGTTTCAGCCCCAGCATTTT	CASSVGEFQPQHF
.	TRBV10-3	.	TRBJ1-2	TGTGCCATCAGTGTGGACAGACCCTATGGCTACACCTTC	CAISVDRPYGYTF
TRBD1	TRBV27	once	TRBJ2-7	TGTGCCAGCAAGAACGACAGGGGATCCTACGAGCAGTACTTC	CASKNDRGSYEQYF
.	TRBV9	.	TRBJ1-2	TGTGCCAGCAGCGTAGAGGGGGACGGCTACACCTTC	CASSVEGDGYTF
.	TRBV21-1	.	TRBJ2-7	TGTGCCAGCAGAAACCCGGGGGGCCTCCAATCCAGGGAGCAGTACTTC	CASRNPGGLQSREQYF
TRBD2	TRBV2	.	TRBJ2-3	TGTGCCAGCAGTTACGGGACTAGGACAGATACGCAGTATTTT	CASSYGTRTDTQYF
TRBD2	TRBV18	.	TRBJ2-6	TGTGCCAGCTCACCAAGGGAGGGGTACTCTGGGGCCAACGTCCTGACTTTC	CASSPREGYSGANVLTF
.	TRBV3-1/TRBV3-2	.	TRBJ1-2	TGTGCCAGCAGCCCGACAGCCTTCAACTATGGCTACACCTTC	CASSPTAFNYGYTF
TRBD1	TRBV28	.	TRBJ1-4	TGTGCCAGCAGACTTCGGACAGGGTTCACTAATGAAAAACTGTTTTTT	CASRLRTGFTNEKLFF
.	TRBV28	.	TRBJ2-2	TGTGCCAGCACCATGTGGGGGGCGAACACCGGGGAGCTGTTTTTT	CASTMWGANTGELFF
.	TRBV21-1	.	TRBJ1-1	TGTGCCAGCAGCATCCGGACAGGGAACACTGAAGCTTTCTTT	CASSIRTGNTEAFF
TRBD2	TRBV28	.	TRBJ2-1	TGTGCCAGCAGTCGGACTAGCGGGAGGTGGGATGAGCAGTTCTTC	CASSRTSGRWDEQFF
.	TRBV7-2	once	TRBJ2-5	TGTGCCAGCAGCCCCTGGGCAGGGGAAGTACAAGAGACCCAGTACTTC	CASSPWAGEVQETQYF
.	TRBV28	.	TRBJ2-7	TGTGCCAGCAGTGGGGGGAACGAGCAGTACTTC	CASSGGNEQYF
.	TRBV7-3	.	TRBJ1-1	TGTGCCAGCAGCTCCCAAGGGGACACTGAAGCTTTCTTT	CASSSQGDTEAFF
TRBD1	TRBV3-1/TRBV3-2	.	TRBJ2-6	TGTGCCAGCAGAGCTCGCGGGGACAGGAGGCCCTCTGGGGCCAACGTCCTGACTTTC	CASRARGDRRPSGANVLTF
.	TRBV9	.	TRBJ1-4	TGTGCCAGCAGCGTAGGGCGGGTGAATGAAAAACTGTTTTTT	CASSVGRVNEKLFF
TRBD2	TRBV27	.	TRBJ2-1	TGTGCCAGCAGTTCCCTAGCGGGAGGGAGCTCCTACAATGAGCAGTTCTTC	CASSSLAGGSSYNEQFF
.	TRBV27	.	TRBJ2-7	TGTGCCAGCAGTTCCCCTTATAACTACGAGCAGTACTTC	CASSSPYNYEQYF
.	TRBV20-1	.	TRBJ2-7	TGCAGTGCTAGAGGAGGGGGCGAGCAGTACTTC	CSARGGGEQYF
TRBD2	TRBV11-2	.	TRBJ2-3	TGTGCCAGCAGCTTGGGGCGGGAGGTCCCAGATACGCAGTATTTT	CASSLGREVPDTQYF
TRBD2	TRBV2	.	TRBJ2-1	TGTGCCAGCATCCACCCGGGACTAGCGGGAGAAAGGGGTGAGCAGTTCTTC	CASIHPGLAGERGEQFF
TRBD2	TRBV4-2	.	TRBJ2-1	TGTGCCAGCAGCCAAGATTTATTGGCTAGCGGGAGTCCCGATTACAATGAGCAGTTCTTC	CASSQDLLASGSPDYNEQFF
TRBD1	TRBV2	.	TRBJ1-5	TGTGCCAGCAGTGAGGGTTCAGGGGGTTTCCTGGTTCAGCCCCAGCATTTT	CASSEGSGGFLVQPQHF
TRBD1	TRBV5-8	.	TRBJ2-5	TGTGCCAGCAGCTTGGCGACGGGACAGGGGCAAGAGACCCAGTACTTC	CASSLATGQGQETQYF
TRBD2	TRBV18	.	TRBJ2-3	TGTGCCAGCTCCCCTTCGACTAGCGGGAGTGCAGATACGCAGTATTTT	CASSPSTSGSADTQYF
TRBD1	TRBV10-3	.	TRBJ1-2	TGTGCCATCAGGGGACTGACAGGGGGTGGCTACACCTTC	CAIRGLTGGGYTF
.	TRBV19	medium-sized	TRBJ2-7	TGTGCCAGTAGTATAGGCGTAGGGGCCGAGCAGTACTTC	CASSIGVGAEQYF